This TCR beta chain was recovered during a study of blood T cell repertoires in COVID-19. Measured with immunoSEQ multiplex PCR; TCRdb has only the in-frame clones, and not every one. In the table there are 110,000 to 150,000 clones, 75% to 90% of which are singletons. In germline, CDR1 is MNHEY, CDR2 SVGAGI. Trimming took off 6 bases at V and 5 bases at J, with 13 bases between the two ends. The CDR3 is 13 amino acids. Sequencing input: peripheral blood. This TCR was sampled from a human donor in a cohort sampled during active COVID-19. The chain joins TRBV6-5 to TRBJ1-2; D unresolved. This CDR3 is CASRPQVRYGYTF. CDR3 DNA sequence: TGTGCCAGCAGGCCGCAGGTTCGGTATGGCTACACCTTC.